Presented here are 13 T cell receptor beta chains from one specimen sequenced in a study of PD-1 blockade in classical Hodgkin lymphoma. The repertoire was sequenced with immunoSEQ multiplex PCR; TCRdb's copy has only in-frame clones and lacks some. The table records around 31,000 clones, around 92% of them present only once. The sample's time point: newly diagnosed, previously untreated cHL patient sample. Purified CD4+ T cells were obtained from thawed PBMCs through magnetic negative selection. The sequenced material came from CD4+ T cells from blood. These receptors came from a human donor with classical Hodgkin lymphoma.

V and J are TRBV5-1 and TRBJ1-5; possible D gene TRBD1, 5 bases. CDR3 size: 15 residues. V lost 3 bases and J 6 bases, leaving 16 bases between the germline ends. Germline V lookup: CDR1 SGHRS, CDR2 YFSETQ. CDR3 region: CASSSEGRRGQPQHF. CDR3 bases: TGCGCCAGCAGCTCCGAGGGGAGGCGAGGTCAGCCCCAGCATTTT.

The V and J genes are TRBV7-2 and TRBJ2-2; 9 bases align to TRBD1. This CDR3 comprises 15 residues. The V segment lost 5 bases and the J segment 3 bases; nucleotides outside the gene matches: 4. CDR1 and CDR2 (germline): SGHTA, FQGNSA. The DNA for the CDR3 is TGTGCCAGCAGCCCGACAGGGGGTTACACCGGGGAGCTGTTTTTT. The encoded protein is CASSPTGGYTGELFF.

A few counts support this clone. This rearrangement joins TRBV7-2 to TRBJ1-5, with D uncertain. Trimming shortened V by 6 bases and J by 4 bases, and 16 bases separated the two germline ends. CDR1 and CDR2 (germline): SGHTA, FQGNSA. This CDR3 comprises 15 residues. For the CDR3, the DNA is TGTGCCAGCAGATTATGGGGTGATGGGAATCAGCCCCAGCATTTT. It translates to CASRLWGDGNQPQHF.

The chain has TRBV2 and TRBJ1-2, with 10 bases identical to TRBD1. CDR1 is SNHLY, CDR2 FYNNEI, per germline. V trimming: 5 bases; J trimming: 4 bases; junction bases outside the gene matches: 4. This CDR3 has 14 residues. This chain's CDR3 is CASSPDRGLYGYTF. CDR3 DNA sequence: TGTGCCAGCAGTCCAGACAGGGGGCTCTATGGCTACACCTTC. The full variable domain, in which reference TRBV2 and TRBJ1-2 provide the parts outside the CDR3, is EPEVTQTPSHQVTQMGQEVILRCVPISNHLYFYWYRQILGQKVEFLVSFYNNEISEKSEIFDDQFSVERPDGSNFTLKIRSTKLEDSAMYFCASSPDRGLYGYTFGSGTRLTVV.

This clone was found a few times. The CDR3 bases are TGTGCCAGCAGTCCGCCTGTTGGGGAGCAGTACTTC. Protein product: CASSPPVGEQYF. V usage is TRBV2 and J usage is TRBJ2-7; no clear D. Germline values: CDR1 SNHLY, CDR2 FYNNEI. CDR3 size: 12 residues. The ends were cut back, 5 bases at V and 7 bases at J, with 12 bases in the middle.

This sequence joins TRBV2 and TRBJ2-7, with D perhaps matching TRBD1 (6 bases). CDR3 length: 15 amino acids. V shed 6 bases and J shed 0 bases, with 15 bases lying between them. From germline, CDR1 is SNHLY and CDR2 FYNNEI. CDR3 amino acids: CASSGDIGSSYEQYF. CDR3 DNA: TGTGCCAGCAGCGGGGACATCGGCTCCTCCTACGAGCAGTACTTC.

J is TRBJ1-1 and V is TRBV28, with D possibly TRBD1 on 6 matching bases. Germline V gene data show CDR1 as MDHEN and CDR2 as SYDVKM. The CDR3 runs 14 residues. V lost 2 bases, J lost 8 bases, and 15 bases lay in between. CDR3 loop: CASSLEAGVEEAFF. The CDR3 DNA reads TGTGCCAGCAGTTTAGAGGCAGGGGTCGAAGAAGCTTTCTTT.

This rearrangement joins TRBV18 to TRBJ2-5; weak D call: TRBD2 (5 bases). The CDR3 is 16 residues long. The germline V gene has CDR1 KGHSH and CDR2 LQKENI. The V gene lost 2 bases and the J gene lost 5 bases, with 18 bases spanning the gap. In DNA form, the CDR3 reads TGTGCCAGCTCACCAGCGGGCACTCTAGGGCGGGAGACCCAGTACTTC. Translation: CASSPAGTLGRETQYF.

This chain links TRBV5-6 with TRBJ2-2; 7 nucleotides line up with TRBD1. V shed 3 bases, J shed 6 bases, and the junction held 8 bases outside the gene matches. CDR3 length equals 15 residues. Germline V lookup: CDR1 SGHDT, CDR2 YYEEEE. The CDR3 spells CASSSETGPSGELFF. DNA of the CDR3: TGTGCCAGCAGCTCCGAGACAGGGCCGTCCGGGGAGCTGTTTTTT.

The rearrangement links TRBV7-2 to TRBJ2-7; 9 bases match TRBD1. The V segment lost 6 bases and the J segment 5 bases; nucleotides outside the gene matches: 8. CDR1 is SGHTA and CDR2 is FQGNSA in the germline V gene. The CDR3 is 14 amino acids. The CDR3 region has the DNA TGTGCCAGCAGTAGACGGACAGGGGTCGACGAGCAGTACTTC. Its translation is CASSRRTGVDEQYF.

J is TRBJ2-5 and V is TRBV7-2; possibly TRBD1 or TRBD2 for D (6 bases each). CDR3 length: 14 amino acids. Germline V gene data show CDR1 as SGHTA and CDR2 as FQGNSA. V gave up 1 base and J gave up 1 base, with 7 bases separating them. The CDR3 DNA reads TGTGCCAGCAGCTTAGAGGGGGGCCAAGAGACCCAGTACTTC. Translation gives CASSLEGGQETQYF.

This chain's CDR3 is CASSPRRQGGSTDTQYF. The CDR3, as DNA: TGCGCCAGCAGCCCGAGAAGACAGGGGGGAAGCACAGATACGCAGTATTTT. This sequence joins TRBV5-1 and TRBJ2-3, with TRBD1 identical over 9 bases. The CDR3 has 17 residues. Germline V gene lookup returns CDR1 SGHRS and CDR2 YFSETQ. J gave up 0 bases and V 4 bases, and 9 bases lay outside the gene matches.

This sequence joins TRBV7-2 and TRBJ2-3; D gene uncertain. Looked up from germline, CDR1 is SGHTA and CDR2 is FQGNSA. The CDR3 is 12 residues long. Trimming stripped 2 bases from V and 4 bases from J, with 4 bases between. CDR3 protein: CASSLYSDTQYF. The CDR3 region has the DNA TGTGCCAGCAGCTTATATTCAGATACGCAGTATTTT. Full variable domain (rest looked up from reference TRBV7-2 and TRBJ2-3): GAGVSQSPSNKVTEKGKDVELRCDPISGHTALYWYRQSLGQGLEFLIYFQGNSAPDKSGLPSDRFSAERTGGSVSTLTIQRTQQEDSAVYLCASSLYSDTQYFGPGTRLTVL.